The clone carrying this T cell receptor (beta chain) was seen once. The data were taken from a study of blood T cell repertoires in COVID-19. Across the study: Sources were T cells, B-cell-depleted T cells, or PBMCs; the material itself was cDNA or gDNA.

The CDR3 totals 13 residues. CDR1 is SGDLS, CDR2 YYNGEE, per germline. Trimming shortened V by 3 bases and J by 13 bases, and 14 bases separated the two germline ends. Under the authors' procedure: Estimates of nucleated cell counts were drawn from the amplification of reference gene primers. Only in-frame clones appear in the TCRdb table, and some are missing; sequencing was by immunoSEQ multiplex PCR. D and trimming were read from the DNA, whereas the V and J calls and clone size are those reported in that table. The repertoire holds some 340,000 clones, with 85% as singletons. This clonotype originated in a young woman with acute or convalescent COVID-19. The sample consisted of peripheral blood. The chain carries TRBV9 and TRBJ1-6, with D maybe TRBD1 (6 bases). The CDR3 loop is CASSDTQGRPLHF. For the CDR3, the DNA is TGTGCCAGCAGCGACACACAGGGACGGCCCCTCCACTTT.